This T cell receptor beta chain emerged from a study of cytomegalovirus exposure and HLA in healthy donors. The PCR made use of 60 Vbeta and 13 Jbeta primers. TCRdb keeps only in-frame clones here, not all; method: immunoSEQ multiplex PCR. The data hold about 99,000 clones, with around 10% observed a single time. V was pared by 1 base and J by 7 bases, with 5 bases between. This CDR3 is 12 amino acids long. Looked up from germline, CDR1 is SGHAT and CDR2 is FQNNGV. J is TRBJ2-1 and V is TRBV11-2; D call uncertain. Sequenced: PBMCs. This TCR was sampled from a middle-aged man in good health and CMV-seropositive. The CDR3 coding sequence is TGTGCCAGCAGCTTAGCCTTAAATGAGCAGTTCTTC. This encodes CASSLALNEQFF.